A selection of T cell receptor beta chains follows, all from one sample in a study of vaccination effects on CD4 cells after COVID-19. The repertoire was sequenced with immunoSEQ multiplex PCR; TCRdb's copy has only in-frame clones and lacks some. The table records some 59,000 clones, around 86% of them present only once. These receptors have no known antigen. The sample in question was CD4+ T cells from PBMCs cultured with HCoV-229E spike peptides, obtained before COVID-19 vaccination. These receptors were taken from a human donor who received a COVID-19 vaccine. Each CDR3 is given with its conserved first and last residue. D genes are given only for firm matches. Clone size is shown for a subset of rows, as once, few, many or a class of expanded clone.

J	V	D	size	DNA	CDR3
TRBJ1-5	TRBV6-1	TRBD1	.	TGTGCCAGCAGTGAAGGTGGAAGGGGGCGAAATCAGCCCCAGCATTTT	CASSEGGRGRNQPQHF
TRBJ1-4	TRBV5-6	.	.	TGTGCCAGCAGCCCATGGGGGGAGAAGCCTGCAACTAATGAAAAACTGTTTTTT	CASSPWGEKPATNEKLFF
TRBJ1-1	TRBV5-8	.	.	TGTGCCAGCAGCTTGGGGGGGGCGGGCCTCGGCACTGAAGCTTTCTTT	CASSLGGAGLGTEAFF
TRBJ2-2	TRBV14	TRBD1	.	TGTGCCAGCAGCCGCGTACAGGGGGTCACCGGGGAGCTGTTTTTT	CASSRVQGVTGELFF
TRBJ1-1	TRBV7-9	.	.	TGTGCCAGCAGTCGAACACAGCGTCACACTGAAGCTTTCTTT	CASSRTQRHTEAFF
TRBJ2-5	TRBV27	.	.	TGTGCCAGCAGTTTGTGGGGGGAAGAGACCCAGTACTTC	CASSLWGEETQYF
TRBJ1-1	TRBV6-5	.	.	TGTGCCAGCAGACGGGACAACGAAGCTTTCTTT	CASRRDNEAFF
TRBJ1-1	TRBV18	TRBD1	.	TGTGCCAGCTCACCGGGACAGAAAGCTTTCTTT	CASSPGQKAFF
TRBJ1-5	TRBV4-1	.	few	TGCGCCAGCAGCCAAGAGGGGTCGGGAGATAGCAATCAGCCCCAGCATTTT	CASSQEGSGDSNQPQHF
TRBJ2-5	TRBV24-1	.	once	TGTGCCACCAGTGACCCCAGAAGGGGGACGGAGACCCAGTACTTC	CATSDPRRGTETQYF
TRBJ1-2	TRBV3-1/TRBV3-2	.	.	TGTGCCAGCAGCCAAGCGGCAGGGAACTATGGCTACACCTTC	CASSQAAGNYGYTF
TRBJ2-1	TRBV19	.	.	TGTGCCTCCTCCGGACTAACTCACGCTATTATTGAGCAGTTCTTC	CASSGLTHAIIEQFF
TRBJ2-1	TRBV18	TRBD1	.	TGTGCCAGCTCACTGGGACAGGGCTTCTACAATGAGCAGTTCTTC	CASSLGQGFYNEQFF
TRBJ2-1	TRBV5-1	TRBD2	.	TGCGCCAGCAGCGGCGGACTAGCGGGGTTAAATGAGCAGTTCTTC	CASSGGLAGLNEQFF
TRBJ1-5	TRBV24-1	TRBD1	.	TGTGCCACCAGTGATGATAATACCGTAGGGGGCCGTAGTCAGCCCCAGCATTTT	CATSDDNTVGGRSQPQHF
TRBJ1-4	TRBV11-2	TRBD1	.	TGTGCCAGCAGCCAAGACAGGGGGCACGAAAAACTGTTTTTT	CASSQDRGHEKLFF
TRBJ1-6	TRBV5-4	.	.	TGTGCCAGCAGCTCTCCGAATTCACCCCTCCACTTT	CASSSPNSPLHF
TRBJ1-2	TRBV7-8	TRBD1	.	TGTGCCAGCAGCGGGGGACAGGCAGCTAACTATGGCTACACCTTC	CASSGGQAANYGYTF
TRBJ1-4	TRBV5-5	.	.	TGTGCCAGCAGCTTGCAGGGAACCGAAAAACTGTTTTTT	CASSLQGTEKLFF
TRBJ1-4	TRBV5-8	TRBD1	.	TGTGCCAGCAGGCCTGGGACAGGGATTAATGAAAAACTGTTTTTT	CASRPGTGINEKLFF
TRBJ2-2	TRBV2	.	.	TGTGCCAGCAGGGGCGGGATCACCGTCGGGGAGCTGTTTTTT	CASRGGITVGELFF
TRBJ1-3	TRBV18	.	.	TGTGCCAGCTCATCGCTGGTTGCTGCTGGAAACACCATATATTTT	CASSSLVAAGNTIYF
TRBJ2-1	TRBV9	.	.	TGTGCCAGCAGCACAACAGGAAGTGCCAACAATGAGCAGTTCTTC	CASSTTGSANNEQFF
TRBJ2-1	TRBV12-3/TRBV12-4	TRBD1	.	TGTGCCAGCAGCTGGGACAGGGGCGAAGAGCAGTTCTTC	CASSWDRGEEQFF
TRBJ2-5	TRBV2	.	few	TGTGCCAGCCTCCGCTCGCGGGGCCCCGAAGAGACCCAGTACTTC	CASLRSRGPEETQYF
TRBJ2-3	TRBV11-2	.	.	TGTGCCAGCAGCTCTACAGATACGCAGTATTTT	CASSSTDTQYF
TRBJ1-2	TRBV28	.	.	TGTGCCAGCAGTTTTGGAGGCGCATTGGTTGGCTACACCTTC	CASSFGGALVGYTF
TRBJ1-5	TRBV6-5	.	.	TGTGCCAGCAGTCTGATGTGGGGCCTCAATCAGCCCCAGCATTTT	CASSLMWGLNQPQHF
TRBJ2-5	TRBV7-3	.	.	TGTGCCAGCAGCGCCGCTAGGGAAGAGACCCAGTACTTC	CASSAAREETQYF
TRBJ1-6	TRBV5-5	.	few	TGTGCCAGCAGCTCTGGACAGCCATATTCACCCCTCCACTTT	CASSSGQPYSPLHF
TRBJ1-4	TRBV2	.	.	TGTGCCAGCAGTGTCTCCGGGACAACTAATGAAAAACTGTTTTTT	CASSVSGTTNEKLFF
TRBJ2-5	TRBV4-1	.	.	TGCGCCAGCAGCCAAAGACCCGGGGTACAGGGTGGGCAAGAGACCCAGTACTTC	CASSQRPGVQGGQETQYF
TRBJ1-4	TRBV5-6	.	.	TGTGCCAGCAGCGACCGACAGTCTTCTTTTGAAAAACTGTTTTTT	CASSDRQSSFEKLFF
TRBJ1-6	TRBV6-6	.	few	TGTGCCAGCAGTCCCGGGATTCCTTATAATTCACCCCTCCACTTT	CASSPGIPYNSPLHF
TRBJ1-2	TRBV27	TRBD1	.	TGTGCCAGCAGTTTACTCCCCGGGACAGGGGGCTACACCTTC	CASSLLPGTGGYTF
TRBJ1-5	TRBV10-2	TRBD1	.	TGCGCCAGCGGCCGGGACAGAGATCAGCCCCAGCATTTT	CASGRDRDQPQHF
TRBJ1-5	TRBV30	TRBD1	.	TGTGCCTGGAGTGAACAGGGGAATCAGCCCCAGCATTTT	CAWSEQGNQPQHF
TRBJ2-3	TRBV20-1	.	.	TGCAGTGCTAGGTTGGTAGATACGCAGTATTTT	CSARLVDTQYF
TRBJ1-1	TRBV11-1	.	.	TGTGCCAGCAGCTTAAACGGCTTGGGCACTGAAGCTTTCTTT	CASSLNGLGTEAFF
TRBJ2-1	TRBV7-9	.	.	TGTGCCAGCAGCTCGGCGGGGTACAATGAGCAGTTCTTC	CASSSAGYNEQFF
TRBJ2-1	TRBV18	TRBD2	.	TGTGCCAGCTCACCATATTCTAGCGGGGGGGAAAATGAGCAGTTCTTC	CASSPYSSGGENEQFF
TRBJ1-3	TRBV6-2/TRBV6-3	.	.	TGTGCCAGCAGTTACCCCACGTCGGGTCAAAGCTCTGGAAACACCATATATTTT	CASSYPTSGQSSGNTIYF
TRBJ2-4	TRBV6-5	.	.	TGTGCCAGCAGTATTGAGGCAGGGGAAAACATTCAGTACTTC	CASSIEAGENIQYF
TRBJ1-2	TRBV6-5	.	.	TGTGCCAGCAGTTATTCGGCTGGGACGGTTTTCTATGGCTACACCTTC	CASSYSAGTVFYGYTF
TRBJ1-6	TRBV3-1/TRBV3-2	.	.	TGTGCCAGCAGCCAAGTCTCCGGGTATTCACCCCTCCACTTT	CASSQVSGYSPLHF
TRBJ1-1	TRBV9	.	.	TGTGCCAGCAGCCGGTGGCCGGGCGAAACTGAAGCTTTCTTT	CASSRWPGETEAFF
TRBJ2-2	TRBV5-1	TRBD2	.	TGCGCCAGCAGCTTGACACCTAGCGGGGGGGCAGTCGGGGAGCTGTTTTTT	CASSLTPSGGAVGELFF
TRBJ2-5	TRBV19	TRBD2	.	TGTGCCAGTAGTATAGTAGCGGGGGGCGCCATGGAGACCCAGTACTTC	CASSIVAGGAMETQYF
TRBJ1-1	TRBV5-1	.	.	TGCGCCAGCAGCTTGTATCCGAACACTGAAGCTTTCTTT	CASSLYPNTEAFF
TRBJ2-5	TRBV6-1	.	.	TGTGCCAGCAGTGAAGCGACTGGGGGGGCTTTTCGGGCCCAGTACTTC	CASSEATGGAFRAQYF
TRBJ1-4	TRBV20-1	TRBD1	.	TGCAGTGCAACAGGGGGTGAAAAACTGTTTTTT	CSATGGEKLFF
TRBJ2-5	TRBV6-5	TRBD1	.	TGTGCCAGCAGTCCTGGGACAGCTCAAGAGACCCAGTACTTC	CASSPGTAQETQYF
TRBJ2-4	TRBV9	.	.	TGTGCCAGCAGCGTAGGGGGGGAGGCCAAAAACATTCAGTACTTC	CASSVGGEAKNIQYF
TRBJ1-4	TRBV7-9	.	.	TGTGCCAGCAGCTTTCGAGCGGGGGGTCCGTCTGAAAAACTGTTTTTT	CASSFRAGGPSEKLFF
TRBJ2-5	TRBV11-2	TRBD2	.	TGTGCCAGCAAAGTGGGGGGGCAAGAGACCCAGTACTTC	CASKVGGQETQYF
TRBJ2-5	TRBV3-1/TRBV3-2	TRBD2	.	TGTGCCAGCAGCGAGCGGGGGGCCACGGAAGAGACCCAGTACTTC	CASSERGATEETQYF
TRBJ2-5	TRBV6-1	.	once	TGTGCCAGCAGTGATCTCTTCGGCACGGCTCAAGAGACCCAGTACTTC	CASSDLFGTAQETQYF
TRBJ1-5	TRBV2	TRBD1	.	TGTGCCAGCAGCCAGACAGGGGAGGGTCAGCCCCAGCATTTT	CASSQTGEGQPQHF
TRBJ2-3	TRBV30	.	once	TGTGCCTGGAGGGCAAGACAGGGACTGGGGAATACGCAGTATTTT	CAWRARQGLGNTQYF
TRBJ1-2	TRBV18	TRBD1	.	TGTGCCAGCTCTGGGACAGGGGGCGACTCTCTTGGCTACACCTTC	CASSGTGGDSLGYTF